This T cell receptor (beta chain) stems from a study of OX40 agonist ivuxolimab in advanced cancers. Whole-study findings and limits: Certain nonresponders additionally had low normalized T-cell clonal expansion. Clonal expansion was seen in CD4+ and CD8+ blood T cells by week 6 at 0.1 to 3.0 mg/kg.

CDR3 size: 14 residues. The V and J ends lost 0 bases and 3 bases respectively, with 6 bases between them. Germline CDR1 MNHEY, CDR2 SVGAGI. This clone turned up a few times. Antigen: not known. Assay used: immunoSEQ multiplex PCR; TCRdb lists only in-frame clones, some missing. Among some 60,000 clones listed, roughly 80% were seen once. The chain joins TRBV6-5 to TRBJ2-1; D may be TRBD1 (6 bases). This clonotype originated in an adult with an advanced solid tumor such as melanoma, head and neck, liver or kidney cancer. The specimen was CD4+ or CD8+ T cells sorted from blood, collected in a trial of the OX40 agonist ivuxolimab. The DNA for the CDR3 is TGTGCCAGCAGTTACTCGGACAGCTACAATGAGCAGTTCTTC. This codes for CASSYSDSYNEQFF.